The clone carrying this TCR beta chain was observed at least ten times. The missing CDR3 end, 3 residues past where the read stops, is filled in from the germline J gene. This entry comes from a study of T cell clonality in common variable immunodeficiency. This CDR3 spans 13 amino acids. Trimming stripped 1 base from V and 1 base from J, with 5 bases between. CDR1 and CDR2 (germline): SGHVS, FNYEAQ. Data came from immunoSEQ multiplex PCR; TCRdb stores just in-frame clones and leaves some out. This sample includes tens of thousands of clones with no singletons; its ten biggest clones take up roughly 1.8%.

The source of this sequence is a person aged 18-70 years in good health. The source material was peripheral blood mononuclear cells. V and J are TRBV7-6 and TRBJ2-7; D is undetermined. CDR3 amino acids: CASSLEQSYEQYF. CDR3 DNA (partial): TGTGCCAGCAGCTTAGAACAGTCCTACGAG. The variable domain in full, completed from reference TRBV7-6 and TRBJ2-7, reads GAGVSQSPRYKVTKRGQDVALRCDPISGHVSLYWYRQALGQGPEFLTYFNYEAQQDKSGLPNDRFSAERPEGSISTLTIQRTEQRDSAMYRCASSLEQSYEQYFGPGTRLTVT.